Reported below is one T cell receptor (beta chain). This sample was taken from a study of blood T cell repertoires in COVID-19. Method: immunoSEQ multiplex PCR; TCRdb's copy keeps in-frame clones and lacks some. This sample has fewer than 250,000 clones, with about 80% found just once. The CDR3 consists of 15 residues. Germline V lookup: CDR1 KGHSH, CDR2 LQKENI. V lost 8 bases to trimming and J lost 7 bases; unmatched junction nucleotides: 12. This sequence was found in a woman aged 60-75 years with COVID-19, enrolled during active disease. Input material: peripheral blood. The rearrangement joins TRBV18 to TRBJ2-1, with TRBD1 matching over 9 bases. The CDR3 nucleotides are TGTGCCAGCCGGCGGGACAGGGAATTTTGGAATGAGCAGTTCTTC. Its translation: CASRRDREFWNEQFF.